Shown below are 11 T cell receptor beta chains from a single sample sequenced in a study of blood T cell repertoires in COVID-19. The data were produced by immunoSEQ multiplex PCR, yet TCRdb's version contains in-frame clones alone and is incomplete. Here the sample spans 100,000 or so clones, 80% to 90% being singletons. Sequenced input: peripheral blood. The receptors derive from a man aged 35 to 55 with active or convalescent COVID-19.

CDR3 DNA sequence: TGCGCCAGCAGCTTTTTAACAGGGTACGAGCAGTACTTC. This codes for CASSFLTGYEQYF. The genes are TRBV5-1 and TRBJ2-7, with a possible D match to TRBD1 (6 bases). Germline lookup yields CDR1 SGHRS and CDR2 YFSETQ. This CDR3 region has 13 residues. Trimming stripped 2 bases from V and 4 bases from J, with 10 bases between.

The genes are TRBV25-1 and TRBJ1-2; 8 bases agree with TRBD1. From germline, CDR1 is MGHDK and CDR2 SYGVNS. Unmatched junction bases numbered 11, after V lost 10 bases and J lost 4 bases. There are 14 residues in the CDR3. The CDR3 DNA reads as TGTGCCACCCCGGGCAGGGGGCGCGGCTATGGCTACACCTTC. Translating gives CATPGRGRGYGYTF.

This chain uses TRBV18 with TRBJ1-2; TRBD1 agrees at 9 bases. J was trimmed by 5 bases and V by 3 bases; bases with no gene match: 7. The germline V gene encodes CDR1 KGHSH and CDR2 LQKENI. This CDR3 is built from 15 residues. This chain's CDR3 is CASSPTQGAGYGYTF. CDR3 sequence (DNA): TGTGCCAGCTCACCTACACAGGGGGCTGGGTATGGCTACACCTTC.

The chain joins TRBV9 to TRBJ2-5, with a weak D call TRBD2 (5 bases). This CDR3 contains 13 residues. Germline CDR1 and CDR2: SGDLS and YYNGEE. V lost 4 bases and J lost 4, with 11 bases in between. Here the CDR3 reads CASSPQGGETQYF. The CDR3 DNA follows: TGTGCCAGCAGCCCGCAAGGAGGAGAGACCCAGTACTTC.

The genes are TRBV9 and TRBJ2-2; maybe TRBD1 (6 bases). Looked up from germline, CDR1 is SGDLS and CDR2 is YYNGEE. V lost 2 bases to trimming and J lost 1 base, with 12 bases between them. The CDR3 spans 16 residues. The DNA of the CDR3 is TGTGCCAGCAGCGTTTCCGGGACAAAGAACACCGGGGAGCTGTTTTTT. Encoded protein: CASSVSGTKNTGELFF.

The chain has TRBV9 and TRBJ2-1; TRBD1 agrees at 12 bases. Germline CDR1 and CDR2: SGDLS and YYNGEE. This CDR3 has 18 residues. The V gene end was trimmed by 4 bases and the J gene end by 7 bases; junction bases not matched to a gene: 15. The CDR3 loop is CASSSHSPGQGAFNEQFF. In DNA, the CDR3 is TGTGCCAGCAGCTCACACTCGCCGGGACAGGGGGCTTTTAATGAGCAGTTCTTC.

This sequence joins TRBV2 and TRBJ1-4, with D perhaps TRBD1 (6 bases). V dropped 5 bases and J dropped 3 bases, with 10 bases sitting between them. Germline CDR1 and CDR2: SNHLY and FYNNEI. The CDR3 has 14 amino acids. The CDR3 nucleotides read TGTGCCAGCAGTCGGCAGGGGTCTAATGAAAAACTGTTTTTT. It translates to CASSRQGSNEKLFF.

The chain uses TRBV18 and TRBJ2-5, with a tentative D call TRBD2 (5 bases). CDR1 is KGHSH, CDR2 LQKENI, per germline. The CDR3 is made up of 13 amino acids. Trimming stripped 4 bases from V and 0 bases from J, with 6 bases between. CDR3: CASSRGNQETQYF. The CDR3 DNA reads as TGTGCCAGCTCACGAGGGAACCAAGAGACCCAGTACTTC.

This sequence joins TRBV6-6 and TRBJ1-5, with D possibly matching TRBD1 (6 bases). V shed 5 bases and J shed 3 bases, with 11 bases lying between them. This CDR3 contains 14 residues. Per the germline V gene, CDR1 is MNHNY and CDR2 is SVGAGI (reference sequence). CDR3 loop: CASSHQGNNQPQHF. The CDR3 region has the DNA TGTGCCAGCAGTCACCAGGGGAACAATCAGCCCCAGCATTTT.

The chain employs TRBV6-5 and TRBJ1-2; 8 nucleotides align to TRBD1. Germline CDR1 and CDR2: MNHEY and SVGAGI. V lost 7 bases to trimming and J lost 6 bases; unmatched junction nucleotides: 10. This CDR3 contains 14 residues. The CDR3: CASNTQGGGHGYTF. The CDR3 DNA is TGTGCCAGCAACACACAGGGGGGGGGCCATGGCTACACCTTC.

The rearrangement joins TRBV6-6 to TRBJ2-3, with TRBD2 matching 9 bases. The V segment lost 5 bases and the J segment 1 base; nucleotides outside the gene matches: 7. Germline CDR1 reads MNHNY; CDR2 reads SVGAGI (reference sequence). This CDR3 has 16 residues. The CDR3 coding sequence is TGTGCCAGCAGTCGATCCATAGCGGGGGGCACAGATACGCAGTATTTT. Its translation is CASSRSIAGGTDTQYF.